This TCR beta chain was sequenced for a study of monozygotic twins with inflammatory bowel disease (dated by TCRdb to about 2019). As for the study more broadly: The complete study included approximately 28 monozygotic twin pairs: 19 IBD-discordant Danish pairs and nine German pairs, of which four were IBD-concordant and five were IBD-discordant. The search for disease-associated traits relied mainly on comparing, within discordant pairs, IBD patients with their genetically identical healthy co-twins. Each individual had, on average, about 151 000 unique TCRalpha sequences and 181 000 unique TCRbeta sequences available for analysis.

The library was produced with 5' RACE. The input for every TCR library was around 4,000 ng of total RNA. For each sample, cDNA synthesis was carried out in eight separate reactions using SMARTScribe reverse transcriptase. During cDNA synthesis, template switching was used to introduce unique molecular identifiers that contained a 6-nucleotide sample barcode. Two nested PCRs of approximately 16 and 10 cycles amplified the TCRalpha and TCRbeta cDNA, and bead purification followed each PCR. Before amplification, the cDNA was both treated with uracil DNA-glycosylase and purified with the QIAquick PCR purification kit. In the second PCR, Illumina TruSeq-compatible adapters and sample-specific barcodes were added. Library quality and concentration were checked on TapeStation and Qubit, and libraries were pooled at around 5 ng each. Pooled libraries were sequenced on an Illumina HiSeq2500 single-index Rapid Run with 2 x 100 bp reads and custom sequencing primers. The study's processing was this. UMI-based consensus assembly with MiGEC version 1.2.6 was used to correct PCR and sequencing errors. MiXCR version 2.1.1 handled V(D)J alignment, clonotype assembly and CDR3 extraction. To normalise gene usage, clonotype sharing and MAIT/NKT TCR abundance, the analysis used the top 1000, 10 000 and 20 000 clonotypes per sample. After downsampling to 27 000 UMIs, diversity was calculated as the inverse Simpson index using the vegan R package. Statistical testing used paired Mann-Whitney U tests on the discordant twin pairs and applied Benjamini-Hochberg correction for multiple testing. The reads underwent TCRdb reprocessing, giving one record for each CDR3 protein sequence and no DNA. The V and J calls follow TCRdb's processing rather than the paper's. The sample's clone listing holds fewer than 350,000 distinct CDR3 sequences. The top ten clonotypes cover approximately 2% of the sample.

The paper's findings and limits, for the study overall: The analysis was unable to tell apart different T cell subtypes. Repertoire similarity did not differ between concordant and discordant twins, which could be due to limited statistical power. Because patients received different immunosuppressive treatments, the repertoires may have picked up extra background noise and variability between individuals. The results gave no support for a single strong signal or clonotype linked to IBD. Compared with healthy twins, IBD patients shared fewer clonotypes with other individuals, and the difference was most pronounced in patients with signs of disease activity. IBD patients had lower TCRbeta repertoire diversity, measured by the inverse Simpson index, than their healthy co-twins.

The germline V gene (reference sequence) specifies LNHNV as CDR1 and YYDKDF as CDR2. Taken from cysteine to phenylalanine, the CDR3 has 15 residues. No DNA appears here. For this clonotype: Its cognate antigen has yet to be identified.

From each donor, an approximately 2.4 ml peripheral blood sample was collected into PAXgene tubes and kept at -80 degrees C. Without T cell sorting, total RNA was isolated from whole blood using the PAXgene blood miRNA kit on an automated QIAcube. Peripheral blood from monozygotic twin pairs concordant or discordant for inflammatory bowel disease was subjected to deep TCRalpha and TCRbeta repertoire profiling with unique molecular barcoding. Smoking habits were recorded for all twin pairs, and each individual was classified as a current, former or never smoker. The sequenced sample consisted of blood. The clonotype originates from a human donor with ulcerative colitis or Crohn's disease, or a healthy co-twin of an affected twin (not recorded which). The receptor chain draws on TRBV15 and TRBJ2-1; TCRdb reports TRBD2, a call that lacks DNA to check it against. The CDR3 protein: CATSSPGTRGNEQFF.